This T cell receptor beta chain was captured in a study of blood T cell repertoires in COVID-19. Looking at the study overall: T cells, B-cell-depleted T cells, or PBMCs supplied cDNA or gDNA.

Authors' analysis steps: Reference gene primer amplification yielded estimated nucleated cell counts. Sequenced by immunoSEQ multiplex PCR; TCRdb stores in-frame clones only, minus some. The DNA was the basis for D and trimming; V, J and clone size are from that table. The sample holds 190,000 or so clones, around 92% seen once. From germline, CDR1 is SQVTM and CDR2 ANQGSEA. This CDR3 has 11 amino acids. Participants came from 20 to 25 US areas, aged roughly 18 to 95 years. Donors in Cohort 3 counted as recovered after two negative PCRs, clearance, or symptom resolution. This clonotype was sampled from a woman between 18 and 30 years old who had recovered from COVID-19. This chain uses TRBV29-1 with TRBJ1-2; TRBD1 agrees at 10 bases. Sequenced material: PBMCs or T cells enriched from blood (not recorded which). The CDR3 protein is CTFGQGGGYTF. The CDR3 DNA follows: TGCACCTTCGGACAGGGGGGCGGCTACACCTTC.